One and the same sample provided the 20 T cell receptor beta chains below, sequenced in a study of blood T cells in healthy people across ages. The authors ran a second PCR of about 6 to 11 cycles using a sample-barcoded 5' primer and a J-beta primer mix. TCRdb passed the 5' RACE reads through MiXCR, listing each CDR3 protein once. The sample has hundreds of thousands of distinct CDR3 sequences; about 28% are singletons. Sequencing was performed on blood. Source of these receptors: a woman older than 75 in good health.

The sample holds many counts of this clonotype. This chain connects TRBV15 to TRBJ1-2; D unresolved. In germline, CDR1 is LNHNV, CDR2 YYDKDF (reference sequence). V was clipped by 1 base and J by 8 bases, with 20 bases between them. This CDR3 contains 16 residues. The CDR3, as DNA: TGTGCCACCAGCAGAGCTTTGGACTCAACCCTTGGGGGCTACACCTTC. This codes for CATSRALDSTLGGYTF.

The gene calls are TRBV6-6 and TRBJ1-4; D is possibly TRBD1 (6 bases). The CDR3 contains 13 residues. Looked up from germline, CDR1 is MNHNY and CDR2 is SVGAGI (reference sequence). Trimming cost V 5 bases and J 5 bases, with 9 bases left between them. The CDR3 protein is CASSTGRNEKLFF. The CDR3 DNA is TGTGCCAGCAGTACAGGGAGGAATGAAAAACTGTTTTTT.

This chain links TRBV6-2 or TRBV6-3 with TRBJ2-5; TRBD2 might be the D (5 bases). Trimming stripped 6 bases from V and 4 bases from J, with 12 bases between. CDR1 is MNHEY and CDR2 is SVGEGT in the germline V gene. The CDR3 is 13 residues long. The CDR3 DNA reads TGTGCCAGCAGCTTGAGGGCCGTAGAGACCCAGTACTTC. Its protein is CASSLRAVETQYF.

This clonotype has a handful of counts. The J gene is TRBJ2-2, the V gene TRBV18, with TRBD1 matching 8 bases. Looked up from germline, CDR1 is KGHSH and CDR2 is LQKENI. The CDR3 runs 15 residues. Trimming took 2 bases from V and 5 from J; bases not matched to a gene: 4. The DNA for the CDR3 is TGTGCCAGCTCACCAGCCGGGACAGGAACCGGGGAGCTGTTTTTT. Translating it yields CASSPAGTGTGELFF.

This clonotype was seen only once. The chain has TRBV7-8 and TRBJ1-2; 10 nucleotides align to TRBD1. Germline CDR1 and CDR2: SGHVS and FQNEAQ. J was trimmed by 4 bases and V by 5 bases; bases with no gene match: 13. The CDR3 sequence is 17 residues long. The DNA of the CDR3 is TGTGCCAGCAGCCCAGGGACAGGGGCAGCGGACCCCTATGGCTACACCTTC. Translated, it gives CASSPGTGAADPYGYTF.

This clonotype was detected a few times. The V and J genes are TRBV4-3 and TRBJ2-2; 14 nucleotides agree with TRBD2. CDR1 LGHNA and CDR2 YSLEER come from the germline V gene. The CDR3 totals 17 residues. Trimming at V came to 1 base and at J to 4 bases, leaving 2 bases not matched to a gene. The CDR3 DNA sequence: TGCGCCAGCAGCCAAGGACTAGCGGGGGGGCGCACCGGGGAGCTGTTTTTT. Translating gives CASSQGLAGGRTGELFF.

This clonotype was counted ten times or more. The genes are TRBV5-1 and TRBJ2-3; D gene unclear. The CDR3 covers 13 residues. The V end was cut by 4 bases, the J end by 3 bases, with 9 bases between. Germline V gene lookup returns CDR1 SGHRS and CDR2 YFSETQ. CDR3 DNA sequence: TGCGCCAGCAGCAGGGCTGTTACAGATACGCAGTATTTT. Protein: CASSRAVTDTQYF.

This clonotype was recorded at least ten times. Possible read error: a much larger clone is one base away. The chain recombines TRBV7-8 with TRBJ2-5, with D possibly TRBD2 on 6 matching bases. Looked up from germline, CDR1 is SGHVS and CDR2 is FQNEAQ. Deletions cut 8 bases from V and 11 bases from J, with 21 bases between. This CDR3 contains 13 residues. CDR3 DNA: TGTGCCAGCTCCACTGGGAGGCGGGGTGAGCAGTACTTC. Protein: CASSTGRRGEQYF.

This clonotype was counted many times. The CDR3 sequence is CSARVVAYEQYF. The CDR3 DNA reads as TGCAGTGCTAGAGTTGTAGCCTACGAGCAGTACTTC. The chain recombines TRBV20-1 with TRBJ2-7, with D hard to call. V was trimmed by 1 base and J by 2 bases, leaving 6 bases between them. CDR1 and CDR2 (germline): DFQATT, SNEGSKA (reference sequence). This CDR3 region has 12 residues.

Regarding this clonotype: A much larger clone lies a single base off, so this may be a read error. The chain links TRBV5-1 to TRBJ2-5; 7 bases fit TRBD2. Germline V gives CDR1 SGHRS, CDR2 YFSETQ. This CDR3 comprises 15 residues. Unmatched junction bases numbered 8, after V lost 3 bases and J lost 3 bases. Written as DNA, the CDR3 is TGCGCCAGCAGCTGGGCGGGGACTAAAAAAGAGACCCAGTACTTC. Protein sequence: CASSWAGTKKETQYF. Complete variable domain (other parts from reference TRBV5-1 and TRBJ2-5): KAGVTQTPRYLIKTRGQQVTLSCSPISGHRSVSWYQQTPGQGLQFLFEYFSETQRNKGNFPGRFSGRQFSNSRSEMNVSTLELGDSALYLCASSWAGTKKETQYFGPGTRLLVL.

This clonotype was recorded once. This chain uses TRBV10-3 with TRBJ2-2; TRBD1 matches at 12 bases. The ends lost 4 bases at V and 1 base at J; junction bases unmatched: 16. This CDR3 is built from 21 residues. Germline lookup yields CDR1 ENHRY and CDR2 SYGVKD. CDR3 DNA: TGTGCCATCAGTGGACGACCCGGGACAGGGGGCGCGCCACTGAACACCGGGGAGCTGTTTTTT. This sequence encodes CAISGRPGTGGAPLNTGELFF.

The rearrangement uses TRBV5-6 and TRBJ1-1, with D possibly matching TRBD1 (5 bases). The germline V and J ends were trimmed by 8 bases and 1 base, with 18 bases remaining between them. Germline V lookup: CDR1 SGHDT, CDR2 YYEEEE. The CDR3 totals 15 residues. The CDR3: CASSPRGLWNTEAFF. As DNA, the CDR3 is TGTGCCAGTAGCCCTCGGGGACTTTGGAACACTGAAGCTTTCTTT.

This chain joins TRBV6-1 and TRBJ1-5; the D gene is possibly TRBD1 (6 bases). The length of the CDR3 is 14 residues. Germline assignment: CDR1 MNHNS and CDR2 SASEGT. With 6 bases removed from V and 4 bases from J, the gap between germline ends came to 13 bases. The CDR3 DNA reads TGTGCCAGCAGGGAGACAGGAAGAAATCAGCCCCAGCATTTT. It specifies CASRETGRNQPQHF.

Note on this clonotype: A single base separates this from a much larger clone, so it may be a read error. This rearrangement joins TRBV5-1 to TRBJ2-3; unclear D gene. Germline V gene lookup returns CDR1 SGHRS and CDR2 YFSETQ. V gave up 7 bases and J gave up 6 bases, with 18 bases separating them. The CDR3 sequence is 14 residues long. In nucleotides, the CDR3 is TGCGCCAGCGCCCGACAAAACCTGAGGGATACGCAGTATTTT. As protein: CASARQNLRDTQYF.

This clonotype was observed many times. The chain uses TRBV5-1 and TRBJ2-1; TRBD1 matches at 12 bases. Germline V gives CDR1 SGHRS, CDR2 YFSETQ. Unmatched junction bases numbered 11, after V lost 4 bases and J lost 9 bases. This CDR3 is built from 16 residues. Here the CDR3 reads CASSQFAGTGGSEQFF. As DNA, the CDR3 is TGCGCCAGCAGCCAATTTGCCGGGACAGGGGGCAGTGAGCAGTTCTTC.

This clonotype was detected only a few times. The rearrangement joins TRBV6-1 to TRBJ2-1, with 8 positions matching TRBD2. After removal of 4 bases from V and 1 base from J, the junction contained 6 bases not matched to a gene. The CDR3 totals 16 residues. CDR1 and CDR2 (germline): MNHNS, SASEGT. The CDR3: CASSGLTSVSYNEQFF. CDR3 sequence (DNA): TGTGCCAGCAGTGGCCTGACTAGCGTGTCCTACAATGAGCAGTTCTTC.

This clonotype showed up many times. The rearrangement links TRBV9 to TRBJ2-3; TRBD1 might be the D (5 bases). Germline assignment: CDR1 SGDLS and CDR2 YYNGEE. V lost 0 bases and J 4 bases, leaving 18 bases between the germline ends. The CDR3 loop spans 17 amino acids. The CDR3 nucleotides are TGTGCCAGCAGCGTAGTCTCCGGGCAGGGTCAACCAGATACGCAGTATTTT. As protein: CASSVVSGQGQPDTQYF. Full variable domain (missing parts from reference TRBV9 and TRBJ2-3): DSGVTQTPKHLITATGQRVTLRCSPRSGDLSVYWYQQSLDQGLQFLIQYYNGEERAKGNILERFSAQQFPDLHSELNLSSLELGDSALYFCASSVVSGQGQPDTQYFGPGTRLTVL.

Ten or more counts support this clonotype. The CDR3 nucleotides are TGTGCCAGCAGTGACGGCGGGGCTAGCACAGATACGCAGTATTTT. Encoded protein: CASSDGGASTDTQYF. J is TRBJ2-3 and V is TRBV2, with D possibly TRBD2 on 6 matching bases. From germline, CDR1 is SNHLY and CDR2 FYNNEI. Trimming removed 3 bases from V and 0 bases from J, with 10 bases in between. The CDR3 has 15 residues.

As concerns this clonotype: A much larger clone differs from this one at a single base, so this may be a read error. The chain joins TRBV20-1 to TRBJ2-7, with D maybe TRBD1 (6 bases). CDR3 length equals 14 residues. The germline V gene has CDR1 DFQATT and CDR2 SNEGSKA (reference sequence). CDR3 sequence: CSADPDRFSYVQYF. The CDR3 nucleotides are TGCAGTGCTGACCCCGACAGGTTTTCCTACGTGCAGTACTTC.

The chain recombines TRBV7-9 with TRBJ2-4, with 10 bases aligning to TRBD1. Losses at the gene ends were 6 bases for V and 6 bases for J; bases not matched to a gene: 5. Germline CDR1 reads SEHNR; CDR2 reads FQNEAQ (reference sequence). The CDR3 covers 14 residues. The CDR3 is CASRMGQGPNIQYF. The CDR3 region has the DNA TGTGCCAGCAGAATGGGACAGGGGCCAAACATTCAGTACTTC. Filled out from reference TRBV7-9 and TRBJ2-4, the complete variable domain reads DTGVSQNPRHKITKRGQNVTFRCDPISEHNRLYWYRQTLGQGPEFLTYFQNEAQLEKSRLLSDRFSAERPKGSFSTLEIQRTEQGDSAMYLCASRMGQGPNIQYFGAGTRLSVL.